A few counts support the clone carrying this TCR beta chain. The target antigen is unknown. The sample is drawn from a study of T cells in Graves' hyperthyroidism and ophthalmopathy. Overall study: It was at initial diagnosis, before any treatment, that peripheral blood was collected.

Patients aged 18 to 65 with hyperthyroidism were newly diagnosed, with duration under 2 months. CDR3 length equals 16 residues. V dropped 3 bases and J dropped 2 bases, with 15 bases sitting between them. Germline V gene lookup returns CDR1 SGHRS and CDR2 YFSETQ. Study-level points and caveats: Ophthalmopathy, which appeared later, was predicted by the model a median approximately 6.7 months before onset. Most thyroid clonotypes that were expanded above 0.001 also turned up in blood.

TCR beta CDR3 regions were amplified from RNA. The TCR CDR3 was amplified in a first-round RT-PCR using the HTBI primer set. TCRdb used MiXCR to reprocess the multiplex PCR reads, holding one entry per CDR3 protein. The repertoire holds about 380,000 distinct CDR3 sequences, roughly 13% seen once, with less than 25% in the top ten. V usage is TRBV5-1 and J usage is TRBJ1-5; D unresolved. Sequencing was performed on blood. The sequence derives from a man aged 25 to 40 with Graves' hyperthyroidism that later progressed to Graves' ophthalmopathy. CDR3 sequence: CASSSPGLRGNQPQHF. CDR3 DNA: TGCGCCAGCAGCTCCCCGGGTCTGAGGGGCAATCAGCCCCAGCATTTT.